This TCR beta chain appears in the sequencing data of a study of blood T cells in healthy people across ages. General study points: Diversity figures derived from one million T cells were judged to underestimate the true value.

This clonotype has a count of ten or more. Its antigen is as yet unknown. Using a J-beta primer mix together with a sample-barcoded 5' primer, a second PCR was run for about 6 to 12 cycles. Carrying 12 random nucleotides, a template-switch adaptor labeled each individual cDNA molecule. TCRdb re-called the 5' RACE reads with MiXCR, one entry per CDR3 protein. The table shows more than 1 million distinct CDR3 sequences, with 40% to 55% occurring only once. V lost 1 base and J lost 2, with 4 bases in between. Per germline, CDR1 SGHAT and CDR2 FQNNGV. The CDR3 is 13 residues long. The rearrangement links TRBV11-2 to TRBJ2-3; D is undetermined. Sequencing was carried out using blood. The TCR originated in a woman aged 55-69 years in good health. CDR3 residues: CASSLGTTDTQYF. The CDR3 nucleotides are TGTGCCAGCAGCTTAGGGACCACAGATACGCAGTATTTT.